These T cell receptor beta chains were read from a single sample in a study of beta chain features in type 1 diabetes. Assay used: immunoSEQ multiplex PCR; TCRdb lists only in-frame clones, some missing. Of approximately 100,000 clones listed, 40% are singletons. Input material: stem cell memory CD4+ T cells from blood. All receptors come from a woman younger than 30 in good health. Each CDR3 is given with its conserved first and last residue. D genes are given only for firm matches. The size of a clone is reported for some rows only, either as once, few or many, or as a class for expanded clones.

size: -; V: TRBV5-4; J: TRBJ2-3; D: TRBD1; DNA: TGTGCCAGCAGTAGGGACAGGGGGACAGATACGCAGTATTTT; CDR3: CASSRDRGTDTQYF
size: few; V: TRBV29-1; J: TRBJ1-5; D: -; DNA: TGCAGCGTTCGCGACCAGGGAAATCAGCCCCAGCATTTT; CDR3: CSVRDQGNQPQHF
size: few; V: TRBV6-1; J: TRBJ2-6; D: -; DNA: TGTGCCAGCCAACTAGCACTCTCTGGGGCCAACGTCCTGACTTTC; CDR3: CASQLALSGANVLTF
size: -; V: TRBV18; J: TRBJ1-1; D: TRBD1; DNA: TGTGCCAGCTCACCACAGGCGGCAGGGGGCGCGGGGAACACTGAAGCTTTCTTT; CDR3: CASSPQAAGGAGNTEAFF
size: few; V: TRBV27; J: TRBJ2-1; D: TRBD2; DNA: TGTGCCAGCAGTTCGCGGACTAGCGGGAGGCACAATGAGCAGTTCTTC; CDR3: CASSSRTSGRHNEQFF
size: -; V: TRBV5-6; J: TRBJ2-3; D: -; DNA: TGTGCCAGCAGCTTGGGGAGTAGCACAGATACGCAGTATTTT; CDR3: CASSLGSSTDTQYF
size: -; V: TRBV6-5; J: TRBJ2-7; D: -; DNA: TGTGCCAGCAGTTACTCTCCTAGCGTCGGGCAGTACTTC; CDR3: CASSYSPSVGQYF
size: -; V: TRBV29-1; J: TRBJ2-1; D: TRBD1; DNA: TGCAGCGTAGTTTCCGGGACAGGGGTTCGTCATGAGCAGTTCTTC; CDR3: CSVVSGTGVRHEQFF
size: -; V: TRBV7-9; J: TRBJ2-1; D: TRBD2; DNA: TGTGCCAGCAGATTAGCGCGACTAGCGGACAATGAGCAGTTCTTC; CDR3: CASRLARLADNEQFF
size: -; V: TRBV30; J: TRBJ2-1; D: TRBD1; DNA: TGTGCCTGGGACCAGGGACAGGGGTCCTTTGGCGATGAGCAGTTCTTC; CDR3: CAWDQGQGSFGDEQFF
size: -; V: TRBV19; J: TRBJ2-4; D: -; DNA: TGTGCCAGTAGGGCTCCAGGGGCCAACGCCAAAAACATTCAGTACTTC; CDR3: CASRAPGANAKNIQYF
size: -; V: TRBV7-9; J: TRBJ2-5; D: TRBD1; DNA: TGTGCCAGCAGTCAACAGGGGGCCCCAACAGAGACCCAGTACTTC; CDR3: CASSQQGAPTETQYF
size: few; V: TRBV7-2; J: TRBJ2-3; D: TRBD2; DNA: TGTGCCAGCAGCTTCGGGCTAGCGGGGCTCACAGATACGCAGTATTTT; CDR3: CASSFGLAGLTDTQYF
size: few; V: TRBV29-1; J: TRBJ1-2; D: -; DNA: TGCAGTATGGGCAGCAGGGACTATGGCTACACCTTC; CDR3: CSMGSRDYGYTF
size: few; V: TRBV4-2; J: TRBJ2-2; D: TRBD2; DNA: TGTGCCAGCAGCCAAGGGAGTGCAGCGGGAGTTGCCGGGGAGCTGTTTTTT; CDR3: CASSQGSAAGVAGELFF
size: -; V: TRBV28; J: TRBJ2-1; D: -; DNA: TGTGCCAGCAGTTCATTCCACCGGGACTTCTCCTACAATGAGCAGTTCTTC; CDR3: CASSSFHRDFSYNEQFF
size: -; V: TRBV12-5; J: TRBJ1-1; D: TRBD1; DNA: TGTGCTAGTGGTTTGGTTCTTAGGGGGCTGAACACTGAAGCTTTCTTT; CDR3: CASGLVLRGLNTEAFF
size: -; V: TRBV5-1; J: TRBJ2-7; D: TRBD1; DNA: TGCGCCAGTCGGAACGCCGGGACAGTGACCTACGAGCAGTACTTC; CDR3: CASRNAGTVTYEQYF
size: -; V: TRBV5-5; J: TRBJ2-1; D: TRBD2; DNA: TGTGCCAGCAGCGCTAGCGGGAGTATGAACGAGCAGTTCTTC; CDR3: CASSASGSMNEQFF
size: once; V: TRBV5-1; J: TRBJ2-7; D: -; DNA: TGCGCCAGCAGCTTGGTATCGACCCTACAGCTGGAGAGGGTGTACTTC; CDR3: CASSLVSTLQLERVYF
size: -; V: TRBV27; J: TRBJ2-2; D: -; DNA: TGTGCCAGCAGTTTACTAGTGGCTTGGACCGGGGAGCTGTTTTTT; CDR3: CASSLLVAWTGELFF
size: -; V: TRBV4-1; J: TRBJ2-6; D: TRBD1; DNA: TGCGCCAGCAGCCAGGCCGGGACAGGCTCTGGGGCCAACGTCCTGACTTTC; CDR3: CASSQAGTGSGANVLTF
size: -; V: TRBV28; J: TRBJ2-5; D: -; DNA: TGTGCCAGCAGTTTAAGTATTGGGGCAAATACACAAGAGACCCAGTACTTC; CDR3: CASSLSIGANTQETQYF
size: -; V: TRBV30; J: TRBJ1-5; D: -; DNA: TGTGCCTGCCACAGGGTTAATCAGCCCCAGCATTTT; CDR3: CACHRVNQPQHF
size: -; V: TRBV2; J: TRBJ1-1; D: -; DNA: TGTGCCAGCGTCACATTGGTACAAACTGAAGCTTTCTTT; CDR3: CASVTLVQTEAFF
size: few; V: TRBV5-1; J: TRBJ2-7; D: TRBD1; DNA: TGCGCCAGCAGCCCCGGGACAGGGGTCTACGAGCAGTACTTC; CDR3: CASSPGTGVYEQYF